This T cell receptor beta chain comes out of a study of T cell repertoires in aging, cancer and after chemotherapy. Overall study: Repeat sampling of healthy donors over several months to years showed clear clonal overlap.

Germline values: CDR1 SGHAT, CDR2 FQDESV (reference sequence). Deletions cut 3 bases from V and 2 bases from J, with 15 bases between. The length of the CDR3 is 16 residues. Multiplex touch-down PCR with TRB-A/B primers amplified rearranged V-D-J TRB sequences. From the multiplex PCR reads, TCRdb called clonotypes with MiXCR, one entry per CDR3 protein. The sample has 10,000 to 15,000 distinct CDR3 sequences; approximately 40% are singletons. A remark on this clonotype: One base away lies a much larger clone, so this may be a sequencing read error. Here the CDR3 omits its conserved ending phenylalanine or tryptophan, so a read error is the likely source.

The template was genomic DNA from peripheral blood, not RNA. This clonotype was obtained from a human donor in good health. The donor label of this sample is uncertain. The rearrangement links TRBV11-1 to TRBJ2-3; either TRBD1 or TRBD2 may fit D (5 bases each). Sequencing was carried out using blood. The chain's CDR3 is CASSFLRDRLTDTQYI. The CDR3 coding sequence is TGTGCCAGCAGCTTCCTGAGGGACCGCCTCACAGATACGCAGTATATT.